The clone carrying this T cell receptor beta chain appeared many times. TCRdb reprocessed the 5' RACE reads with MiXCR, giving one entry per CDR3 protein. This table has some 200,000 distinct CDR3 sequences, around 24% appearing once. The data were obtained in a study of CD8 T cells in ankylosing spondylitis. The CDR3 has 13 amino acids. The V and J ends lost 7 bases and 9 bases, in that order; junction bases with no gene match: 8. This receptor was taken from a male donor with ankylosing spondylitis or in good health (not recorded which). The chain has TRBV12-3 or TRBV12-4 and TRBJ1-3; 8 bases are shared with TRBD1. The specimen sequenced was blood, either unsorted or a sorted T cell fraction (not recorded which). The CDR3 loop reads CASTGTGVGTIYF. Here the CDR3 DNA reads TGTGCCAGCACCGGGACAGGAGTAGGCACCATATATTTT.